Listed here are 11 T cell receptor beta chains from one sample, sequenced in a study of blood T cell repertoires in COVID-19 (dated by TCRdb to about 2020). Library preparation employed the immunoSEQ multiplex PCR assay. TCRdb took over this immuneACCESS table, retaining in-frame rearrangements with V and J assigned. Such tables are incomplete; in checked studies, under half of the missing clones stem from an unresolved V gene, and the remainder is unexplained. Within this sample are some 190,000 clones, with 88% of them counted one time only. The top ten clones comprise around 1.5% of the sample. The specimen sequenced was peripheral blood. The receptors originated from a man aged 18 to 30 with active or convalescent COVID-19.

This chain uses TRBV27 with TRBJ1-3; 7 bases map to TRBD1. Trimming removed 5 bases from V and 4 bases from J; junction bases left unmatched: 8. In germline, CDR1 is MNHEY, CDR2 SMNVEV (reference sequence). The CDR3 is made up of 15 amino acids. CDR3 sequence reads: CASSTGALPGNTIYF. The DNA for the CDR3 is TGTGCCAGCAGTACAGGGGCCTTACCGGGAAACACCATATATTTT.

The chain employs TRBV18 and TRBJ2-7; 7 nucleotides match TRBD1. This CDR3 comprises 13 residues. Per germline, CDR1 KGHSH and CDR2 LQKENI. V was clipped by 6 bases and J by 2 bases; unmatched bases: 4. The CDR3 here is CASSRDSTYEQYF. CDR3 DNA: TGTGCCAGCTCCCGGGACAGCACCTACGAGCAGTACTTC.

This chain uses TRBV5-1 with TRBJ1-1, with D uncertain. V dropped 1 base and J dropped 5 bases, with 12 bases sitting between them. This CDR3 is 14 amino acids long. Germline assignment: CDR1 SGHRS and CDR2 YFSETQ. The CDR3 nucleotides read TGCGCCAGCAGCTTGCCAGGCCCTGGGACTGAAGCTTTCTTT. It specifies CASSLPGPGTEAFF.

This chain joins TRBV19 and TRBJ2-5; 15 bases agree with TRBD2. V lost 5 bases to trimming and J lost 5 bases; unmatched junction nucleotides: 18. This CDR3 is 20 amino acids long. CDR1 is LNHDA, CDR2 SQIVND, per germline (reference sequence). CDR3 sequence reads: CASSPRTSGRAGTSEETQYF. DNA for the CDR3: TGTGCCAGTAGTCCTCGGACTAGCGGGAGGGCCGGCACGTCTGAGGAGACCCAGTACTTC.

Ten or more counts support this clone. The chain joins TRBV5-4 to TRBJ2-4; tentative D call: TRBD2 (6 bases). The germline V and J ends were trimmed by 2 bases and 7 bases, with 10 bases remaining between them. Germline V gives CDR1 SGHNT, CDR2 YYREEE (reference sequence). The CDR3 consists of 13 residues. DNA for the CDR3: TGTGCCAGCAGCTTCGGCGGGAACAACATTCAGTACTTC. Its protein is CASSFGGNNIQYF.

The chain joins TRBV6-1 to TRBJ1-1, with D uncertain. The CDR3 covers 14 residues. The germline V gene has CDR1 MNHNS and CDR2 SASEGT. V shed 2 bases and J shed 0 bases, with 7 bases lying between them. The CDR3 here is CASSENPVNTEAFF. Written as DNA, the CDR3 is TGTGCCAGCAGTGAAAATCCAGTGAACACTGAAGCTTTCTTT.

Here the CDR3 DNA reads TGTGCCAGCAGCTTTAGCGGAGCGGGCACAGATACGCAGTATTTT. This codes for CASSFSGAGTDTQYF. The chain links TRBV11-2 to TRBJ2-3, with D tentatively TRBD2 (6 bases). The germline V gene has CDR1 SGHAT and CDR2 FQNNGV. V lost 3 bases, J lost 1 base, and 11 bases lay in between. This CDR3 is 15 amino acids long.

The J gene is TRBJ1-1, the V gene TRBV7-2; TRBD1 matches at 10 bases. V was clipped by 1 base and J by 5 bases; unmatched bases: 4. This CDR3 has 15 residues. The germline CDR1 and CDR2 sequences are SGHTA and FQGNSA. CDR3 bases: TGTGCCAGCAGCTTAGTGGGGACAGGGGAGACTGAAGCTTTCTTT. It specifies CASSLVGTGETEAFF.

The chain couples TRBV29-1 to TRBJ2-7; 10 positions match TRBD1. This CDR3 is built from 13 residues. The germline gives CDR1 SQVTM, CDR2 ANQGSEA. J lost 4 bases, V lost 6 bases, and 6 bases had no gene match. The CDR3 sequence is CSVTGTGAYEQYF. Written as DNA, the CDR3 is TGCAGCGTAACCGGGACAGGGGCTTACGAGCAGTACTTC.

The rearrangement links TRBV5-6 to TRBJ2-1; 8 nucleotides agree with TRBD2. CDR1 is SGHDT, CDR2 YYEEEE, per germline. The CDR3 totals 14 residues. V lost 3 bases and J lost 2; bases outside the gene matches: 1. The CDR3 loop is CASSSREAYNEQFF. The CDR3 bases are TGTGCCAGCAGCTCGCGGGAGGCCTACAATGAGCAGTTCTTC.

V and J are TRBV7-9 and TRBJ1-1; D might be TRBD1 (6 bases). Trimming removed 5 bases at V and 6 bases at J, with 13 bases between. The germline gives CDR1 SEHNR, CDR2 FQNEAQ (reference sequence). The CDR3 runs 13 residues. For the CDR3, the DNA is TGTGCCAGCAGCCAAGGGGGTATCGCTGAAGCTTTCTTT. This encodes CASSQGGIAEAFF. Full variable domain (outside the CDR3, taken from reference TRBV7-9 and TRBJ1-1): DTGVSQNPRHKITKRGQNVTFRCDPISEHNRLYWYRQTLGQGPEFLTYFQNEAQLEKSRLLSDRFSAERPKGSFSTLEIQRTEQGDSAMYLCASSQGGIAEAFFGQGTRLTVV.